One T cell receptor beta chain is described in this entry. Its target is unknown. The record originates from a study of cytomegalovirus exposure and HLA in healthy donors. Clones were sequenced by immunoSEQ multiplex PCR, and TCRdb holds only the in-frame ones, with some missing. Among tens of thousands of clones, under 95% were seen once, and the ten largest hold 2.1%. Findings and caveats of the study: Reported performance of the classifier showed diagnosis of cytomegalovirus status with high specificity and sensitivity. In vitro data verified a few CMV-associated chains as specific for CMV antigens.

Sequenced: PBMCs. The TCR sequence derives from a man aged 25-45 years in good health and CMV-seronegative.

CDR3 DNA sequence: TGTGCCAGTAGTCCCGGGACTAGCGGGTCCGGATCCTACAATGAGCAGTTCTTC. Translating gives CASSPGTSGSGSYNEQFF. The chain recombines TRBV19 with TRBJ2-1, with 12 positions matching TRBD2. The CDR3 totals 18 residues. Trimming cost V 5 bases and J 1 base; bases outside gene matches: 9. CDR1 and CDR2 (germline): LNHDA, SQIVND (reference sequence).